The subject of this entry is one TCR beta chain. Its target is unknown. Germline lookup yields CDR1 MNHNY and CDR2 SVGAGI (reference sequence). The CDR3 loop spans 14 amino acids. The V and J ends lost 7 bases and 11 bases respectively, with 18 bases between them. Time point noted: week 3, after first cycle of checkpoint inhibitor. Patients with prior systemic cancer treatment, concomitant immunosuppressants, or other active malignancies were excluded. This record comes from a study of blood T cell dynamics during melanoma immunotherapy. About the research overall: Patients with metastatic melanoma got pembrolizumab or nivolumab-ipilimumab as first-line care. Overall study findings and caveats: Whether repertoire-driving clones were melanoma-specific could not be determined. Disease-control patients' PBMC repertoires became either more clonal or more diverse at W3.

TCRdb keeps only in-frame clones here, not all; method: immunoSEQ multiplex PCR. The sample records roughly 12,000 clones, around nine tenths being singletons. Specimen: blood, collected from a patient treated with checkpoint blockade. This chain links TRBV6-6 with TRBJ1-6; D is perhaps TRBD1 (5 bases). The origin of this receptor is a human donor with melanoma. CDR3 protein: CASTTTRGLTPLHF. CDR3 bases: TGTGCCAGCACCACGACGAGGGGTTTGACACCCCTCCACTTT.